The 10 T cell receptor beta chains reported below all come from one sample, sequenced in a study of T cells in Graves' hyperthyroidism and ophthalmopathy. Researchers amplified the TCR beta CDR3 regions from RNA transcripts. A set of HTBI primers served as the primers for a first-round RT-PCR of the TCR CDR3. From the multiplex PCR reads, TCRdb called clonotypes with MiXCR, one entry per CDR3 protein. The table lists about 760,000 distinct CDR3 sequences, roughly a third of them singletons, with 30% to 40% in the top ten. Sequencing was performed on blood. All receptors come from a woman in her 40s with Graves' hyperthyroidism.

There are many counts of this clonotype. This chain uses TRBV9 with TRBJ1-2, with 9 bases that match TRBD1. V lost 7 bases and J lost 3; bases outside the gene matches: 4. The CDR3 sequence is 13 residues long. Germline assignment: CDR1 SGDLS and CDR2 YYNGEE. The DNA for the CDR3 is TGTGCCAGCGGGACAGGGAACGACTATGGCTACACCTTC. It codes for CASGTGNDYGYTF.

This clonotype appeared a few times. The J gene is TRBJ2-6, the V gene TRBV9; no reliable D call. The CDR3 is 16 amino acids. Germline-derived CDR1 and CDR2 are SGDLS and YYNGEE. Trimming took off 1 base at V and 0 bases at J, with 8 bases between the two ends. The CDR3 region has the DNA TGTGCCAGCAGCGTAAAGGCCCACTCTGGGGCCAACGTCCTGACTTTC. Protein product: CASSVKAHSGANVLTF.

This clonotype showed up many times. The rearrangement joins TRBV2 to TRBJ1-2; D possibly corresponds to TRBD1 (6 bases). This CDR3 spans 13 amino acids. The germline V gene has CDR1 SNHLY and CDR2 FYNNEI. Trimming took 9 bases from V and 4 from J, leaving 15 bases between them. The DNA of the CDR3 is TGTGCCAGTACGACCGGACAGCCCTATGGCTACACCTTC. Translation: CASTTGQPYGYTF. The whole variable domain, remainder taken from reference TRBV2 and TRBJ1-2, is EPEVTQTPSHQVTQMGQEVILRCVPISNHLYFYWYRQILGQKVEFLVSFYNNEISEKSEIFDDQFSVERPDGSNFTLKIRSTKLEDSAMYFCASTTGQPYGYTFGSGTRLTVV.

The rearrangement links TRBV5-5 to TRBJ2-5; TRBD2 matches 11 bases. The CDR3 loop spans 16 amino acids. J was trimmed by 7 bases and V by 4 bases; bases with no gene match: 12. Germline V gene sequence: CDR1 SGHKS, CDR2 YYEKEE (reference sequence). CDR3 sequence reads: CASSPTSGGREGTQYF. The CDR3 DNA sequence: TGTGCCAGCAGCCCAACTAGCGGGGGAAGGGAGGGGACCCAGTACTTC.

This chain links TRBV7-2 with TRBJ1-1, with D unclear. The CDR3 is 13 residues long. V lost 8 bases to trimming and J lost 2 bases, with 12 bases between them. Germline V CDR1 and CDR2: SGHTA, FQGNSA. The CDR3 reads CASSIDPNTEAFF. DNA for the CDR3: TGTGCCAGCTCAATCGATCCAAACACTGAAGCTTTCTTT.

V gene TRBV2 combines with J gene TRBJ1-4; TRBD1 might be the D (5 bases). CDR1 and CDR2 from the germline V gene are SNHLY and FYNNEI. This CDR3 comprises 13 residues. Trimming left V 6 bases short and J 7 bases short, with 12 bases between. The CDR3 sequence: CASRRGWSEKLFF. The CDR3 DNA follows: TGTGCCAGCAGGCGGGGCTGGAGTGAAAAACTGTTTTTT.

In the case of this clonotype: It is unclear where the CDR3 begins or ends on the DNA, so no DNA is shown, and the CDR3 is as TCRdb lists it. This chain's CDR3 is CSVEGVAGGTERYF. The gene calls are TRBV29-1 and TRBJ2-7; the table calls TRBD2, which could not be checked here. The CDR3 comprises 14 residues, both ends counted. Germline V gene sequence: CDR1 SQVTM, CDR2 ANQGSEA.

The V gene is TRBV9, the J gene TRBJ2-3; possibly TRBD2 for D (6 bases). CDR3 size: 14 residues. CDR1 and CDR2 (germline): SGDLS, YYNGEE. The germline V and J ends were trimmed by 0 bases and 11 bases, with 16 bases remaining between them. CDR3 in amino acids: CASSVAGAINEQYF. The DNA for the CDR3 is TGTGCCAGCAGCGTAGCGGGAGCAATCAATGAGCAGTATTTT.

Only a few counts were recorded for this clonotype. The chain links TRBV7-2 to TRBJ2-5; possible D gene TRBD2, 6 bases. This CDR3 has 14 residues. The V end was cut by 3 bases, the J end by 1 base, with 9 bases between. CDR1 is SGHTA, CDR2 FQGNSA, per germline. Here the CDR3 reads CASSFGGIQETQYF. The CDR3 DNA follows: TGTGCCAGCAGCTTTGGGGGGATCCAAGAGACCCAGTACTTC.

The chain joins TRBV29-1 to TRBJ1-1; D remains ambiguous. CDR1 SQVTM and CDR2 ANQGSEA come from the germline V gene. The CDR3 spans 13 residues. Trimming stripped 3 bases from V and 11 bases from J, with 19 bases between. The CDR3 here is CSVDGPLTDGAFF. The CDR3 region has the DNA TGCAGCGTTGATGGGCCCTTGACGGACGGGGCTTTCTTT.